This TCR beta chain was captured by sequencing in a study of control samples from healthy donors and cancer patients. The CDR3 length is 16 residues. V lost 3 bases and J lost 1, with 16 bases in between. Per germline, CDR1 SGHKS and CDR2 YYEKEE (reference sequence). Produced via immunoSEQ multiplex PCR; TCRdb's table is partial and in-frame only. The data contain around 68,000 clones, 65% to 85% of them singletons. The V gene is TRBV5-5, the J gene TRBJ2-5, with D possibly being TRBD2 (5 bases). The sequenced sample was blood. The origin of this receptor is a man aged 55 to 69 in good health. The DNA of the CDR3 is TGTGCCAGCAGCTCCTTCCTCCCGACTACCCAAGAGACCCAGTACTTC. It encodes CASSSFLPTTQETQYF.